The rows below give T cell receptor beta chains drawn from one sample of a study of cytomegalovirus exposure and HLA in healthy donors. Libraries were prepared by immunoSEQ multiplex PCR; TCRdb keeps only in-frame clonotypes and omits some of them. The table has 150,000 or so clones, about 74% seen once; the top ten hold 7.3%. The sequenced material came from PBMCs. Every receptor here comes from a male donor in good health and CMV-seronegative. CDR3s include the opening cysteine and the closing phenylalanine or tryptophan. The D gene is left open where the match is weak. Clone size is given for some rows only: seen once, a few or many times, or a class if the clone is expanded.

d_gene: TRBD2; abundance: NA; j_gene: TRBJ2-2; v_gene: TRBV7-3; CDR3aa: CASSLQASGYTGELFF; CDR3nt: TGTGCCAGCAGCTTACAGGCTAGCGGATACACCGGGGAGCTGTTTTTT
d_gene: NA; abundance: once; j_gene: TRBJ2-7; v_gene: TRBV9; CDR3aa: CASSQEEAASSYEQYF; CDR3nt: TGTGCCAGCAGCCAAGAGGAAGCGGCTAGCTCCTACGAGCAGTACTTC
d_gene: NA; abundance: NA; j_gene: TRBJ2-2; v_gene: TRBV5-1; CDR3aa: CASSLQARKGELFF; CDR3nt: TGCGCCAGCAGCTTGCAGGCCAGGAAGGGGGAGCTGTTTTTT
d_gene: NA; abundance: NA; j_gene: TRBJ2-7; v_gene: TRBV6-6; CDR3aa: CASSSRDTPTYEQYF; CDR3nt: TGTGCCAGCAGTTCGAGGGACACACCAACCTACGAGCAGTACTTC
d_gene: TRBD1; abundance: NA; j_gene: TRBJ1-4; v_gene: TRBV28; CDR3aa: CASSTGGGSEKLFF; CDR3nt: TGTGCCAGCAGCACAGGGGGAGGAAGTGAAAAACTGTTTTTT
d_gene: NA; abundance: NA; j_gene: TRBJ1-1; v_gene: TRBV6-1; CDR3aa: CASSDRIYSPSTEAFF; CDR3nt: TGTGCCAGCAGTGATCGTATCTACAGTCCGTCCACTGAAGCTTTCTTT
d_gene: TRBD2; abundance: few; j_gene: TRBJ2-7; v_gene: TRBV7-8; CDR3aa: CASSWTSGGVNSYEQYF; CDR3nt: TGTGCCAGCAGCTGGACTAGCGGGGGGGTAAACTCCTACGAGCAGTACTTC
d_gene: TRBD2; abundance: NA; j_gene: TRBJ2-7; v_gene: TRBV11-2; CDR3aa: CASSLASGTFYEQYF; CDR3nt: TGTGCCAGCAGCTTAGCTAGCGGGACATTCTACGAGCAGTACTTC
d_gene: TRBD1; abundance: NA; j_gene: TRBJ1-6; v_gene: TRBV18; CDR3aa: CASSALQGDNSPLHF; CDR3nt: TGTGCCAGCTCAGCACTACAGGGGGATAATTCACCCCTCCACTTT
d_gene: NA; abundance: NA; j_gene: TRBJ1-1; v_gene: TRBV7-6; CDR3aa: CASSLGQRAEAFF; CDR3nt: TGTGCCAGCAGCTTAGGACAGCGCGCTGAAGCTTTCTTT
d_gene: TRBD1; abundance: NA; j_gene: TRBJ1-2; v_gene: TRBV18; CDR3aa: CASSPNSGGGGAGYTF; CDR3nt: TGTGCCAGCTCACCAAATTCCGGTGGAGGGGGCGCGGGCTACACCTTC
d_gene: TRBD1; abundance: medium-sized; j_gene: TRBJ1-4; v_gene: TRBV6-6; CDR3aa: CASSPGTGYEKLFF; CDR3nt: TGTGCCAGCAGTCCCGGGACAGGGTATGAAAAACTGTTTTTT
d_gene: TRBD2; abundance: NA; j_gene: TRBJ2-1; v_gene: TRBV7-2; CDR3aa: CASSVGLAGGDNEQFF; CDR3nt: TGTGCCAGCAGCGTAGGACTAGCGGGGGGGGACAATGAGCAGTTCTTC
d_gene: NA; abundance: few; j_gene: TRBJ1-4; v_gene: TRBV9; CDR3aa: CASSVEGGFLNEKLFF; CDR3nt: TGTGCCAGCAGCGTAGAGGGAGGGTTCCTTAATGAAAAACTGTTTTTT
d_gene: TRBD2; abundance: NA; j_gene: TRBJ2-5; v_gene: TRBV7-2; CDR3aa: CASSASGGAGVGETQYF; CDR3nt: TGTGCCAGCAGCGCTAGCGGGGGGGCTGGGGTCGGGGAGACCCAGTACTTC
d_gene: TRBD2; abundance: NA; j_gene: TRBJ2-1; v_gene: TRBV4-3; CDR3aa: CASSRTSGSYNEQFF; CDR3nt: TGCGCCAGCAGCCGGACTAGCGGCTCCTACAATGAGCAGTTCTTC
d_gene: TRBD2; abundance: NA; j_gene: TRBJ2-7; v_gene: TRBV28; CDR3aa: CASRIGLAGGSEQYF; CDR3nt: TGTGCCAGCAGGATCGGACTAGCGGGAGGGAGCGAGCAGTACTTC
d_gene: TRBD2; abundance: NA; j_gene: TRBJ2-7; v_gene: TRBV28; CDR3aa: CATRPASGNYEQYF; CDR3nt: TGTGCCACCCGACCGGCTAGCGGAAACTACGAGCAGTACTTC
d_gene: NA; abundance: NA; j_gene: TRBJ1-5; v_gene: TRBV28; CDR3aa: CASSSGTLDTLSNQPQHF; CDR3nt: TGTGCCAGCAGTTCCGGGACACTGGATACGCTGAGCAATCAGCCCCAGCATTTT
d_gene: TRBD1; abundance: NA; j_gene: TRBJ2-5; v_gene: TRBV5-4; CDR3aa: CASSLAGTGSRETQYF; CDR3nt: TGTGCCAGCAGCTTGGCAGGGACAGGGTCCCGAGAGACCCAGTACTTC
d_gene: NA; abundance: NA; j_gene: TRBJ1-5; v_gene: TRBV4-3; CDR3aa: CASSQAQGYNQPQHF; CDR3nt: TGCGCCAGCAGCCAAGCGCAGGGGTACAATCAGCCCCAGCATTTT
d_gene: NA; abundance: NA; j_gene: TRBJ2-2; v_gene: TRBV5-1; CDR3aa: CASSLEVTVNTGELFF; CDR3nt: TGCGCCAGCAGCTTGGAAGTGACAGTAAACACCGGGGAGCTGTTTTTT
d_gene: NA; abundance: once; j_gene: TRBJ1-4; v_gene: TRBV19; CDR3aa: CASSIGDYEKLFF; CDR3nt: TGTGCCAGTAGTATCGGGGACTATGAAAAACTGTTTTTT
d_gene: NA; abundance: few; j_gene: TRBJ2-7; v_gene: TRBV6-5; CDR3aa: CASSYGESSYEQYF; CDR3nt: TGTGCCAGCAGTTACGGGGAGAGCTCCTACGAGCAGTACTTC
d_gene: NA; abundance: NA; j_gene: TRBJ1-6; v_gene: TRBV2; CDR3aa: CASSTGRSPLHF; CDR3nt: TGTGCCAGCAGTACGGGTCGTTCACCCCTCCACTTT
d_gene: NA; abundance: NA; j_gene: TRBJ1-1; v_gene: TRBV2; CDR3aa: CASSDRGAAFF; CDR3nt: TGTGCCAGCAGTGACCGGGGAGCTGCTTTCTTT
d_gene: NA; abundance: NA; j_gene: TRBJ1-1; v_gene: TRBV7-9; CDR3aa: CASSLVHRNTEAFF; CDR3nt: TGTGCCAGCAGCTTAGTGCACAGGAACACTGAAGCTTTCTTT
d_gene: NA; abundance: NA; j_gene: TRBJ2-7; v_gene: TRBV4-1; CDR3aa: CASSQEQIPKPYEQYF; CDR3nt: TGCGCCAGCAGCCAAGAACAGATCCCAAAGCCCTACGAGCAGTACTTC